The T cell receptor (beta chain) described here comes from a study of shared clonotypes between healthy human individuals. Genomic DNA of each subset was evenly split across several immunoSEQ plates. This table comes from immunoSEQ multiplex PCR, and its TCRdb copy is limited to in-frame clones, with some not included. The repertoire has over 1.5 million clones, around 98% of them found once; the top ten carry about 0.4%. Nashville, Tennessee was home to all donors, who were Caucasian adults. The clonotype originates from a man between 25 and 39 years old in good health. The sample consisted of naive CD4+ T cells sorted from blood. Subset defined: CD45RA+ positively selected.

CDR3 in amino acids: CASSEFGTGSYEQYF. The CDR3 DNA reads TGTGCCAGCAGTGAATTCGGGACAGGATCCTACGAGCAGTACTTC. The V gene is TRBV25-1, the J gene TRBJ2-7; 8 bases are shared with TRBD1. The J segment lost 1 base and the V segment lost 1 base, leaving 3 bases of the junction unmatched. Germline V gene data show CDR1 as MGHDK and CDR2 as SYGVNS. This CDR3 has 15 residues.